Here is one TCR beta chain with its context. The germline gives CDR1 SGHRS, CDR2 YFSETQ. The CDR3 has 15 amino acids. With V trimmed by 4 bases and J by 6 bases, 7 bases remained unmatched. The method was immunoSEQ multiplex PCR; TCRdb's version includes in-frame clones alone and lacks a portion of them. This sample has under 200,000 clones, with just under 90% found just once. This entry belongs to a study of blood T cell repertoires in COVID-19. Study as a whole: Sources were T cells, B-cell-depleted T cells, or PBMCs; the material itself was cDNA or gDNA.

The receptor was derived from a woman in her sixties or seventies with COVID-19, enrolled during active disease. The chain recombines TRBV5-1 with TRBJ2-2; 9 bases are shared with TRBD1. The sample comprised peripheral blood. CDR3 bases: TGCGCCAGCAGCCCGGGACAGGGTGGTGCCGGGGAGCTGTTTTTT. It yields the protein CASSPGQGGAGELFF.